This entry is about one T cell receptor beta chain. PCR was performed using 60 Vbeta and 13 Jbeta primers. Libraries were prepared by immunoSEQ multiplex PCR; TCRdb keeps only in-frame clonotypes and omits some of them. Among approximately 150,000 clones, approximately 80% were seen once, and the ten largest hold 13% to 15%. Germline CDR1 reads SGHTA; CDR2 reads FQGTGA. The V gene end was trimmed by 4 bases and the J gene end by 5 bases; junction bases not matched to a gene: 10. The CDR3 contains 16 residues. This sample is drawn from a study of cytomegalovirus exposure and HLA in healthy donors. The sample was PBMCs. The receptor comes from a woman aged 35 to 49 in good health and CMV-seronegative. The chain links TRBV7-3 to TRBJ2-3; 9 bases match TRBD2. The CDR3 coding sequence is TGTGCCAGCAGCTGGGGGTCTAGCGGGACTGGAGATACGCAGTATTTT. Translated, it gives CASSWGSSGTGDTQYF.